This TCR beta chain emerged from a study of T-cell reconstitution after alpha-beta-depleted transplantation in children. Trimming shortened V by 8 bases and J by 2 bases, and 21 bases separated the two germline ends. The CDR3 length is 16 residues. Germline V gene data show CDR1 as KGHSH and CDR2 as LQKENI. Unique molecular identifiers were built into the TCRbeta library. TCRdb called the PCR reads again in MiXCR, with one record for every CDR3 protein. The sample records just over 350,000 distinct CDR3 sequences, about 14% being singletons. This clonotype was recorded a few times. The source material was PBMCs, sampled from the stem cell graft. The chain employs TRBV18 and TRBJ1-2, with D perhaps matching TRBD1 (6 bases). The TCR sequence derives from a human donor who donated a stem cell graft to a child with Fanconi anemia. The CDR3 nucleotides are TGTGCCAGCACAAGGACAGCGAACAATCAAAACTATGGCTACACCTTC. It yields the protein CASTRTANNQNYGYTF.